These 31 T cell receptor beta chains came from one sample sequenced in a study of cytomegalovirus exposure and HLA in healthy donors (dated by TCRdb to between 2016 and 2019). The receptor library was made with the immunoSEQ multiplex PCR assay. The source is immuneACCESS, and TCRdb retained only in-frame sequences with V and J called. Part of the clones is not carried over; for the studies checked, unresolved V genes explain less than half of this, and the remainder is unexplained. The sample has 100,000 to 150,000 clones on record, roughly 86% of them singletons. Jointly, the top ten make up less than 1.5% of the sample. Specimen: PBMCs. Receptors were obtained from a man younger than 40 in good health and CMV-seronegative.

This chain connects TRBV9 to TRBJ2-5; D may be TRBD1 (5 bases). The germline V gene encodes CDR1 SGDLS and CDR2 YYNGEE. Trimming removed 0 bases at V and 1 base at J, with 13 bases between. CDR3 length equals 16 residues. CDR3 bases: TGTGCCAGCAGCGTAGAGCCAGGGCCGGCCCAAGAGACCCAGTACTTC. Translating gives CASSVEPGPAQETQYF. Using reference TRBV9 and TRBJ2-5 for the parts outside the CDR3, the full variable domain is DSGVTQTPKHLITATGQRVTLRCSPRSGDLSVYWYQQSLDQGLQFLIQYYNGEERAKGNILERFSAQQFPDLHSELNLSSLELGDSALYFCASSVEPGPAQETQYFGPGTRLLVL.

The chain carries TRBV5-1 and TRBJ2-7; 9 bases line up with TRBD1. Germline assignment: CDR1 SGHRS and CDR2 YFSETQ. Trimming removed 5 bases from V and 5 bases from J; junction bases left unmatched: 8. There are 14 residues in the CDR3. CDR3: CASSYRTGANEQYF. In DNA, the CDR3 is TGCGCCAGCAGTTATAGGACAGGGGCCAACGAGCAGTACTTC.

The chain has TRBV2 and TRBJ1-5, with D tentatively TRBD1 (5 bases). CDR1 and CDR2 (germline): SNHLY, FYNNEI. Trimming took 6 bases from V and 6 from J, leaving 9 bases between them. The CDR3 has 12 residues. The CDR3 loop reads CASSPGGQPQHF. DNA of the CDR3: TGTGCCAGCAGCCCGGGGGGTCAGCCCCAGCATTTT.

The chain combines TRBV11-2 with TRBJ2-1, with a tentative D call TRBD1 (5 bases). The CDR3 extends over 13 amino acids. The ends were cut back, 3 bases at V and 7 bases at J, with 10 bases in the middle. The germline CDR1 and CDR2 sequences are SGHAT and FQNNGV. The CDR3 bases are TGTGCCAGCAGCTTTAGGGGTATGAATGAGCAGTTCTTC. It codes for CASSFRGMNEQFF.

The rearrangement uses TRBV4-3 and TRBJ2-1; the D gene is possibly TRBD2 (6 bases). CDR3 length: 17 amino acids. The germline V gene encodes CDR1 LGHNA and CDR2 YSLEER. Trimming cost V 1 base and J 2 bases, with 15 bases left between them. Here the CDR3 reads CASSQVGTESTYNEQFF. The CDR3 region has the DNA TGCGCCAGCAGCCAAGTGGGGACTGAAAGTACCTACAATGAGCAGTTCTTC.

The chain carries TRBV7-9 and TRBJ1-2, with unresolved D. The V end was cut by 5 bases, the J end by 0 bases, with 7 bases between. This CDR3 is built from 13 residues. The germline gives CDR1 SEHNR, CDR2 FQNEAQ (reference sequence). CDR3 residues: CASSVTTNYGYTF. Here the CDR3 DNA reads TGTGCCAGCAGCGTGACTACTAACTATGGCTACACCTTC.

The chain employs TRBV6-5 and TRBJ2-7; 7 nucleotides align to TRBD2. The V and J ends lost 5 bases and 3 bases, in that order; junction bases with no gene match: 10. Germline V gene lookup returns CDR1 MNHEY and CDR2 SVGAGI. The CDR3 spans 15 residues. As DNA, the CDR3 is TGTGCCAGCAGTCAATCCTCTGGCGGGGGCTACGAGCAGTACTTC. It codes for CASSQSSGGGYEQYF.

This chain links TRBV18 with TRBJ1-4; a possible D gene is TRBD1 (5 bases). The CDR3 consists of 14 residues. V lost 3 bases, J lost 5 bases, and 10 bases lay in between. Germline V CDR1 and CDR2: KGHSH, LQKENI. CDR3 bases: TGTGCCAGCTCACCCGGAGGGGAGAATGAAAAACTGTTTTTT. Its translation is CASSPGGENEKLFF. Together with reference TRBV18 and TRBJ1-4, the CDR3 gives the full variable domain: NAGVMQNPRHLVRRRGQEARLRCSPMKGHSHVYWYRQLPEEGLKFMVYLQKENIIDESGMPKERFSAEFPKEGPSILRIQQVVRGDSAAYFCASSPGGENEKLFFGSGTQLSVL.

In DNA form, the CDR3 reads TGTGCCAGCAGCTCAGGGGACAGCTTCAATGAAAAACTGTTTTTT. Its translation: CASSSGDSFNEKLFF. V usage is TRBV5-5 and J usage is TRBJ1-4; 7 nucleotides align to TRBD1. The ends lost 3 bases at V and 5 bases at J; junction bases unmatched: 7. The CDR3 loop spans 15 amino acids. Germline V gives CDR1 SGHKS, CDR2 YYEKEE (reference sequence).

The chain carries TRBV2 and TRBJ1-3; TRBD1 is a possible D gene (5 bases). Trimming removed 6 bases at V and 1 base at J, with 16 bases between. CDR1 and CDR2 (germline): SNHLY, FYNNEI. CDR3 length: 16 amino acids. CDR3 loop: CASSVTGTPSGNTIYF. For the CDR3, the DNA is TGTGCCAGCAGCGTCACCGGGACTCCGTCTGGAAACACCATATATTTT.

This chain joins TRBV10-1 and TRBJ1-5; 7 bases align to TRBD1. This CDR3 comprises 13 residues. Germline CDR1 is WNHNN and CDR2 is SYGVQD (reference sequence). With V trimmed by 6 bases and J by 6 bases, 5 bases remained unmatched. This chain's CDR3 is CASSGTVGQPQHF. Written as DNA, the CDR3 is TGCGCCAGCAGCGGGACAGTGGGTCAGCCCCAGCATTTT.

The chain recombines TRBV7-9 with TRBJ1-5, with 10 positions matching TRBD1. CDR3 length equals 14 residues. Germline V gene lookup returns CDR1 SEHNR and CDR2 FQNEAQ (reference sequence). The junction had 4 bases not matched to a gene; V was cut back by 5 bases and J by 6 bases. CDR3 sequence (DNA): TGTGCCAGCAGCGGACAGGGGGATACTCAGCCCCAGCATTTT. Translated, it gives CASSGQGDTQPQHF.

The V gene is TRBV11-3, the J gene TRBJ1-4; 7 positions match TRBD1. This CDR3 has 14 amino acids. The germline CDR1 and CDR2 sequences are SGHNT and YENEEA. After removal of 2 bases from V and 4 bases from J, the junction contained 1 base not matched to a gene. The CDR3 loop reads CASSLRQGNEKLFF. The CDR3, as DNA: TGTGCCAGCAGCTTAAGACAGGGTAATGAAAAACTGTTTTTT. Full variable domain (remainder filled in from reference TRBV11-3 and TRBJ1-4): EAGVVQSPRYKIIEKKQPVAFWCNPISGHNTLYWYLQNLGQGPELLIRYENEEAVDDSQLPKDRFSAERLKGVDSTLKIQPAELGDSAVYLCASSLRQGNEKLFFGSGTQLSVL.

This clone was recorded only once. The J gene is TRBJ1-1, the V gene TRBV7-3; 9 bases fit TRBD1. Germline assignment: CDR1 SGHTA and CDR2 FQGTGA. CDR3 length: 14 amino acids. Unmatched junction bases numbered 3, after V lost 4 bases and J lost 3 bases. CDR3 nucleotides: TGTGCCAGCAGCTGGACAGGGGTGGACACTGAAGCTTTCTTT. Its translation is CASSWTGVDTEAFF.

V gene TRBV2 combines with J gene TRBJ2-7, with 8 bases aligning to TRBD1. This CDR3 comprises 13 residues. Germline V gene lookup returns CDR1 SNHLY and CDR2 FYNNEI. Trimming took 6 bases from V and 4 from J; bases not matched to a gene: 5. CDR3 amino acids: CASRGQAVYEQYF. CDR3 in DNA: TGTGCCAGCAGGGGACAGGCGGTTTACGAGCAGTACTTC.

The rearrangement joins TRBV5-4 to TRBJ2-1, with 7 nucleotides matching TRBD1. The J segment lost 0 bases and the V segment lost 0 bases, leaving 0 bases of the junction unmatched. CDR1 is SGHNT, CDR2 YYREEE, per germline (reference sequence). This CDR3 has 15 residues. DNA for the CDR3: TGTGCCAGCAGCTTGGACAGGGGCTCCTACAATGAGCAGTTCTTC. Its translation is CASSLDRGSYNEQFF.

J is TRBJ2-7 and V is TRBV6-1; D possibly corresponds to TRBD1 (6 bases). The CDR3 is made up of 15 amino acids. Per the germline V gene, CDR1 is MNHNS and CDR2 is SASEGT. With 4 bases removed from V and 2 bases from J, the gap between germline ends came to 15 bases. The CDR3 sequence is CASSALKQGPYEQYF. The CDR3 nucleotides are TGTGCCAGCAGTGCTCTCAAACAGGGACCCTACGAGCAGTACTTC.

This rearrangement joins TRBV5-4 to TRBJ2-7, with TRBD2 matching over 7 bases. CDR3 length equals 15 residues. The V gene's germline CDR1 is SGHNT and CDR2 YYREEE (reference sequence). V lost 4 bases, J lost 6 bases, and 13 bases stayed unmatched. The CDR3 region is CASSRNARERREQYF. CDR3 sequence (DNA): TGTGCCAGCAGCCGCAACGCGCGGGAGCGGCGCGAGCAGTACTTC.

The chain has TRBV4-1 and TRBJ2-7; 8 bases agree with TRBD2. V lost 0 bases and J lost 1; bases outside the gene matches: 2. The CDR3 covers 15 residues. Per the germline V gene, CDR1 is MGHRA and CDR2 is YSYEKL. CDR3 amino acids: CASSQDPGGSYEQYF. In DNA form, the CDR3 reads TGCGCCAGCAGCCAAGATCCGGGGGGGTCCTACGAGCAGTACTTC.

The chain recombines TRBV7-9 with TRBJ2-7; TRBD2 might be the D (6 bases). The CDR3 extends over 14 amino acids. V was cut by 5 bases and J by 2 bases, with 13 bases left in between. Germline CDR1 and CDR2: SEHNR and FQNEAQ (reference sequence). The CDR3 region has the DNA TGTGCCAGCAGCAACCGGGACTTTGCCTACGAGCAGTACTTC. The encoded protein is CASSNRDFAYEQYF.

The chain links TRBV7-2 to TRBJ2-1, with 9 nucleotides matching TRBD2. This CDR3 contains 18 residues. Germline CDR1 SGHTA, CDR2 FQGNSA. Trimming took 3 bases from V and 9 from J; bases not matched to a gene: 18. The CDR3 nucleotides read TGTGCCAGCAGCTTCGGGGGCAGTGGCGGGAGGGCCGGGTTTGAGCAGTTCTTC. Its protein product is CASSFGGSGGRAGFEQFF. The full variable domain, completed using reference TRBV7-2 and TRBJ2-1, is GAGVSQSPSNKVTEKGKDVELRCDPISGHTALYWYRQSLGQGLEFLIYFQGNSAPDKSGLPSDRFSAERTGGSVSTLTIQRTQQEDSAVYLCASSFGGSGGRAGFEQFFGPGTRLTVL.

This clone was detected once. This sequence joins TRBV27 and TRBJ1-2, with 9 bases fitting TRBD1. The CDR3 runs to 15 residues. The junction had 11 bases not matched to a gene; V was cut back by 8 bases and J by 4 bases. Per the germline V gene, CDR1 is MNHEY and CDR2 is SMNVEV (reference sequence). The CDR3 sequence is CASSETGGAGYGYTF. DNA for the CDR3: TGTGCCAGCTCAGAAACAGGGGGCGCCGGCTATGGCTACACCTTC.

This chain uses TRBV28 with TRBJ2-1; TRBD2 matches at 8 bases. Germline trimming cut 6 bases from V and 8 bases from J; bases unmatched to any gene: 15. The CDR3 has 16 residues. From germline, CDR1 is MDHEN and CDR2 SYDVKM. CDR3 DNA: TGTGCCAGCAGCCTGACCGGGACTAGTCCCCCACATGAGCAGTTCTTC. It is translated as CASSLTGTSPPHEQFF.

The chain is built from TRBV4-1 and TRBJ2-7; 12 nucleotides line up with TRBD2. The CDR3 spans 17 residues. With 4 bases clipped from V and 3 bases from J, the junction kept 10 bases outside the gene matches. The germline gives CDR1 MGHRA, CDR2 YSYEKL. The CDR3 loop reads CASSPPSGRAPIYEQYF. The CDR3 nucleotides are TGCGCCAGCAGCCCACCTAGCGGGAGGGCCCCGATCTACGAGCAGTACTTC.

In its sample, this clone was seen once. This chain connects TRBV7-2 to TRBJ1-5, with D perhaps matching TRBD1 (5 bases). Germline-derived CDR1 and CDR2 are SGHTA and FQGNSA. There are 16 residues in the CDR3. V was pared by 5 bases and J by 0 bases, with 14 bases between. The CDR3 coding sequence is TGTGCCAGCAGCCGTGGACAACCCGGTAGCAATCAGCCCCAGCATTTT. Amino acid sequence: CASSRGQPGSNQPQHF.

V gene TRBV18 combines with J gene TRBJ2-7, with D possibly TRBD1 on 6 matching bases. V was clipped by 2 bases and J by 3 bases, with 11 bases between them. This CDR3 contains 14 residues. Germline-derived CDR1 and CDR2 are KGHSH and LQKENI. The CDR3 DNA reads as TGTGCCAGCTCACCAAACTTGGACAGCTACGAGCAGTACTTC. Translated: CASSPNLDSYEQYF. The full variable domain, with the rest looked up from reference TRBV18 and TRBJ2-7, is NAGVMQNPRHLVRRRGQEARLRCSPMKGHSHVYWYRQLPEEGLKFMVYLQKENIIDESGMPKERFSAEFPKEGPSILRIQQVVRGDSAAYFCASSPNLDSYEQYFGPGTRLTVT.

This clone came up a few times. The rearrangement joins TRBV19 to TRBJ2-7, with TRBD2 matching over 7 bases. The CDR3 covers 14 residues. Germline V gene lookup returns CDR1 LNHDA and CDR2 SQIVND (reference sequence). Trimming at V came to 7 bases and at J to 5 bases, leaving 11 bases not matched to a gene. This CDR3 reads CASKAGMEYNEQYF. CDR3 nucleotides: TGTGCCAGTAAAGCGGGGATGGAGTATAACGAGCAGTACTTC.

V and J are TRBV7-2 and TRBJ2-7; 7 bases align to TRBD2. This CDR3 contains 15 residues. V gave up 0 bases and J gave up 4 bases; unmatched junction bases: 6. Per germline, CDR1 SGHTA and CDR2 FQGNSA. The CDR3: CASSLAHGRVYEQYF. The DNA for the CDR3 is TGTGCCAGCAGCTTAGCGCATGGGAGGGTATACGAGCAGTACTTC.

CDR3 in DNA: TGTGCCAGCAGCTTGGATGGGACAGGGACAGATACGCAGTATTTT. Translation: CASSLDGTGTDTQYF. The chain is built from TRBV5-4 and TRBJ2-3; 9 bases line up with TRBD1. V shed 0 bases, J shed 3 bases, and the junction held 2 bases outside the gene matches. The CDR3 runs to 15 residues. The germline gives CDR1 SGHNT, CDR2 YYREEE (reference sequence).

CDR3 residues: CASSSLDRVLLHEQFF. In DNA form, the CDR3 reads TGTGCCAGCAGCTCCCTGGACAGGGTTTTACTCCATGAGCAGTTCTTC. The rearrangement links TRBV5-6 to TRBJ2-1; 8 positions agree with TRBD1. The CDR3 has 16 residues. V gave up 3 bases and J gave up 8 bases; unmatched junction bases: 13. Germline V gene sequence: CDR1 SGHDT, CDR2 YYEEEE.

This clone was seen a single time. The J gene is TRBJ2-7, the V gene TRBV5-4, with D perhaps matching TRBD2 (5 bases). Germline V CDR1 and CDR2: SGHNT, YYREEE (reference sequence). Trimming cost V 3 bases and J 7 bases, with 11 bases left between them. This CDR3 has 12 amino acids. The CDR3 nucleotides are TGTGCCAGCAGCTCCGGGCCGGGGGAGCAGTACTTC. Translation: CASSSGPGEQYF.